These 26 T cell receptor beta chains were all obtained from the same sample, sequenced in a study of cytomegalovirus exposure and HLA in healthy donors. The PCR was carried out with 60 Vbeta primers and 13 Jbeta primers. The method was immunoSEQ multiplex PCR; TCRdb's version includes in-frame clones alone and lacks a portion of them. The repertoire holds under 200,000 clones, with 55% to 70% as singletons. Input material: PBMCs. Receptor source: a woman in her forties in good health and CMV-seropositive.

The chain uses TRBV7-2 and TRBJ1-5, with 10 bases lining up with TRBD1. Germline V lookup: CDR1 SGHTA, CDR2 FQGNSA. J lost 6 bases, V lost 3 bases, and 8 bases had no gene match. The length of the CDR3 is 16 residues. The CDR3 reads CASSLAGTGVVQPQHF. In DNA, the CDR3 is TGTGCCAGCAGCTTGGCCGGGACAGGGGTTGTTCAGCCCCAGCATTTT.

The table lists this clone with a few counts. The J gene is TRBJ2-7, the V gene TRBV7-9; D not resolved. Per germline, CDR1 SEHNR and CDR2 FQNEAQ (reference sequence). The germline V and J ends were trimmed by 1 base and 1 base, with 8 bases remaining between them. The CDR3 runs 14 residues. The chain's CDR3 is CASSLETPSYEQYF. The CDR3 region has the DNA TGTGCCAGCAGCTTAGAAACACCTTCCTACGAGCAGTACTTC.

The genes are TRBV2 and TRBJ2-7; 8 bases are a match to TRBD2. J gave up 6 bases and V 3 bases, and 7 bases lay outside the gene matches. The CDR3 is made up of 14 amino acids. Germline values: CDR1 SNHLY, CDR2 FYNNEI. The CDR3 is CASSDRGGRGEQYF. In nucleotides, the CDR3 is TGTGCCAGCAGTGACCGGGGGGGCCGGGGCGAGCAGTACTTC.

The chain carries TRBV29-1 and TRBJ2-7, with a possible D match to TRBD1 (6 bases). The CDR3 sequence is 13 residues long. Germline V gene lookup returns CDR1 SQVTM and CDR2 ANQGSEA. V gave up 2 bases and J gave up 6 bases, with 14 bases separating them. The CDR3 loop is CSVERAPQGEQYF. The CDR3 DNA reads as TGCAGCGTTGAACGCGCTCCACAGGGCGAGCAGTACTTC.

This chain links TRBV19 with TRBJ2-7; possible D gene TRBD2, 5 bases. CDR3 length: 15 amino acids. Germline lookup yields CDR1 LNHDA and CDR2 SQIVND (reference sequence). Trimming took 0 bases from V and 0 from J, leaving 9 bases between them. CDR3 DNA: TGTGCCAGTAGTATAGATAGCGTGCTCTCCTACGAGCAGTACTTC. This gives the protein CASSIDSVLSYEQYF.

This chain connects TRBV4-3 to TRBJ1-5; D not resolved. Trimming took off 0 bases at V and 3 bases at J, with 9 bases between the two ends. This CDR3 has 15 amino acids. CDR1 and CDR2 (germline): LGHNA, YSLEER. The CDR3 loop is CASSQDTSSNQPQHF. In DNA form, the CDR3 reads TGCGCCAGCAGCCAAGATACCAGTTCCAATCAGCCCCAGCATTTT.

The chain carries TRBV5-6 and TRBJ2-7; 7 nucleotides match TRBD2. The J segment lost 0 bases and the V segment lost 3 bases, leaving 0 bases of the junction unmatched. This CDR3 is 13 amino acids long. Germline-derived CDR1 and CDR2 are SGHDT and YYEEEE. The CDR3 nucleotides are TGTGCCAGCAGCTGGGAGGGCTCCTACGAGCAGTACTTC. Protein: CASSWEGSYEQYF.

The chain couples TRBV9 to TRBJ2-7, with D perhaps TRBD1 (7 bases). The germline V and J ends were trimmed by 3 bases and 4 bases, with 14 bases remaining between them. This CDR3 has 14 amino acids. Germline V gives CDR1 SGDLS, CDR2 YYNGEE. The CDR3 DNA follows: TGTGCCAGCAGCGCCGACAGGGCGGGGTACGAGCAGTACTTC. Its translation is CASSADRAGYEQYF.

The chain has TRBV6-1 and TRBJ2-3; the match to TRBD1 covers 12 bases. In germline, CDR1 is MNHNS, CDR2 SASEGT. This CDR3 region has 18 residues. V gave up 4 bases and J gave up 4 bases; unmatched junction bases: 12. CDR3 region: CASSVLSPGQGAPDTQYF. The CDR3 DNA reads as TGTGCCAGCAGTGTCTTGTCTCCGGGACAGGGGGCCCCAGATACGCAGTATTTT.

The gene calls are TRBV2 and TRBJ1-2, with 10 bases matching TRBD1. The V gene end was trimmed by 6 bases and the J gene end by 6 bases; junction bases not matched to a gene: 4. The CDR3 length is 13 residues. CDR1 and CDR2 (germline): SNHLY, FYNNEI. CDR3 in amino acids: CASSLTGGDGYTF. The CDR3 DNA reads TGTGCCAGCAGCTTGACAGGGGGCGATGGCTACACCTTC.

This clone was seen a handful of times. Here the CDR3 reads CASSFGNSGGTDEQYF. Written as DNA, the CDR3 is TGTGCCAGCAGCTTCGGCAACTCCGGGGGAACCGACGAGCAGTACTTC. The rearrangement links TRBV5-4 to TRBJ2-7; tentative D call: TRBD2 (6 bases). V was clipped by 2 bases and J by 5 bases, with 20 bases between them. CDR3 size: 16 residues. Germline V gene data show CDR1 as SGHNT and CDR2 as YYREEE (reference sequence). Supplemented by reference TRBV5-4 and TRBJ2-7, the full variable domain reads ETGVTQSPTHLIKTRGQQVTLRCSSQSGHNTVSWYQQALGQGPQFIFQYYREEENGRGNFPPRFSGLQFPNYSSELNVNALELDDSALYLCASSFGNSGGTDEQYFGPGTRLTVT.

This clone was observed once. This chain joins TRBV4-1 and TRBJ2-3; perhaps TRBD2 as D (6 bases). V lost 1 base and J 8 bases, leaving 22 bases between the germline ends. CDR1 and CDR2 from the germline V gene are MGHRA and YSYEKL. The CDR3 runs to 17 residues. CDR3: CASSQVPRGGKVGTQYF. The CDR3 DNA sequence: TGCGCCAGCAGCCAAGTCCCCCGGGGCGGGAAAGTGGGTACGCAGTATTTT.

J is TRBJ2-7 and V is TRBV18; 8 nucleotides agree with TRBD1. Germline-derived CDR1 and CDR2 are KGHSH and LQKENI. The V gene end was trimmed by 6 bases and the J gene end by 5 bases; junction bases not matched to a gene: 9. The CDR3 length is 14 residues. DNA for the CDR3: TGTGCCAGCTCGATTCCGGGACAGGTAGACGAGCAGTACTTC. Its protein product is CASSIPGQVDEQYF.

V and J are TRBV5-1 and TRBJ1-2; no firm D call. Deletions cut 0 bases from V and 1 base from J, with 7 bases between. Germline-derived CDR1 and CDR2 are SGHRS and YFSETQ. The CDR3 runs to 14 residues. CDR3 residues: CASSLASFNYGYTF. The CDR3 region has the DNA TGCGCCAGCAGCTTGGCGAGTTTTAACTATGGCTACACCTTC.

The chain couples TRBV5-8 to TRBJ1-2, with D possibly matching TRBD1 (5 bases). The germline V and J ends were trimmed by 4 bases and 4 bases, with 11 bases remaining between them. The CDR3 extends over 13 amino acids. CDR1 SGHTS and CDR2 YDEGEE come from the germline V gene. Here the CDR3 DNA reads TGTGCCAGCAGCGCTGGACACACCTATGGCTACACCTTC. Encoded protein: CASSAGHTYGYTF.

This clone was observed a handful of times. The V and J genes are TRBV4-1 and TRBJ2-7; 8 nucleotides align to TRBD1. The V gene end was trimmed by 3 bases and the J gene end by 3 bases; junction bases not matched to a gene: 7. CDR1 MGHRA and CDR2 YSYEKL come from the germline V gene. The CDR3 consists of 15 residues. The DNA for the CDR3 is TGCGCCAGCAGCCAGGAGGACAGGGTGTACTACGAGCAGTACTTC. This codes for CASSQEDRVYYEQYF.

This sequence joins TRBV18 and TRBJ1-2; tentatively, D is TRBD1 (5 bases). V lost 4 bases to trimming and J lost 6 bases, with 15 bases between them. CDR1 and CDR2 from the germline V gene are KGHSH and LQKENI. This CDR3 is 14 amino acids long. CDR3 in amino acids: CASSQGRVLDGYTF. The CDR3 region has the DNA TGTGCCAGCTCACAGGGCAGGGTTCTCGATGGCTACACCTTC. The full variable domain, rest sourced from reference TRBV18 and TRBJ1-2, is NAGVMQNPRHLVRRRGQEARLRCSPMKGHSHVYWYRQLPEEGLKFMVYLQKENIIDESGMPKERFSAEFPKEGPSILRIQQVVRGDSAAYFCASSQGRVLDGYTFGSGTRLTVV.

The CDR3 protein is CASSPQVNTEAFF. CDR3 in DNA: TGTGCCAGCAGTCCACAGGTGAACACTGAAGCTTTCTTT. The chain recombines TRBV6-1 with TRBJ1-1, with TRBD1 as a possible D gene (5 bases). Germline assignment: CDR1 MNHNS and CDR2 SASEGT. V was trimmed by 5 bases and J by 0 bases, leaving 7 bases between them. The CDR3 is made up of 13 amino acids.

The chain employs TRBV6-1 and TRBJ1-2; TRBD1 agrees at 8 bases. Trimming removed 9 bases from V and 10 bases from J; junction bases left unmatched: 10. CDR3 size: 12 residues. Germline V lookup: CDR1 MNHNS, CDR2 SASEGT. The CDR3 region is CASYRTGRNYTF. The CDR3, as DNA: TGTGCCAGTTACCGGACAGGGAGAAACTACACCTTC.

This sequence joins TRBV12-5 and TRBJ2-1; 7 nucleotides agree with TRBD2. The CDR3 runs to 15 residues. Germline values: CDR1 LGHNT, CDR2 FRNRAP. With 1 base clipped from V and 8 bases from J, the junction kept 8 bases outside the gene matches. The CDR3 bases are TGTGCTAGTGGTTTGGGCGGGAGTTGGATGGATGAGCAGTTCTTC. Residues: CASGLGGSWMDEQFF.

As regards this clone: A read error may account for a junction end that differs from germline. The rearrangement links TRBV4-1 to TRBJ2-3, with 12 bases aligning to TRBD1. The CDR3 is made up of 16 amino acids. Germline-derived CDR1 and CDR2 are MGHRA and YSYEKL. DNA of the CDR3: TGCGTCAGCAGCCACCCGGGGACAGGGGGCGAAGATACGCAGTATTTT. It encodes CVSSHPGTGGEDTQYF.

V is TRBV4-1 and J is TRBJ2-1; 11 nucleotides agree with TRBD2. With V trimmed by 1 base and J by 1 base, 6 bases remained unmatched. Germline V CDR1 and CDR2: MGHRA, YSYEKL. The CDR3 has 18 amino acids. CDR3 loop: CASSQAGGLAASYNEQFF. CDR3 nucleotides: TGCGCCAGCAGCCAAGCGGGGGGACTAGCGGCTTCCTACAATGAGCAGTTCTTC.

The rearrangement links TRBV9 to TRBJ2-3; D gene uncertain. Trimming left V 1 base short and J 1 base short, with 19 bases between. From germline, CDR1 is SGDLS and CDR2 YYNGEE. This CDR3 comprises 18 residues. CDR3 amino acids: CASSVTPQPAEGTDTQYF. DNA for the CDR3: TGTGCCAGCAGCGTAACCCCCCAGCCAGCCGAGGGCACAGATACGCAGTATTTT. The variable domain in full, with the rest retrieved from reference TRBV9 and TRBJ2-3, is DSGVTQTPKHLITATGQRVTLRCSPRSGDLSVYWYQQSLDQGLQFLIQYYNGEERAKGNILERFSAQQFPDLHSELNLSSLELGDSALYFCASSVTPQPAEGTDTQYFGPGTRLTVL.

This chain connects TRBV4-3 to TRBJ2-2, with a weak D call TRBD1 (6 bases). V lost 0 bases and J 7 bases, leaving 15 bases between the germline ends. The CDR3 loop spans 16 amino acids. Germline V gene data show CDR1 as LGHNA and CDR2 as YSLEER. For the CDR3, the DNA is TGCGCCAGCAGCCAAGATTGGGGACACGTGAACGGGGAGCTGTTTTTT. It specifies CASSQDWGHVNGELFF.

This clone was detected only a few times. V gene TRBV10-3 combines with J gene TRBJ2-1; D may be TRBD2 (6 bases). The CDR3 extends over 13 amino acids. Germline V CDR1 and CDR2: ENHRY, SYGVKD. V was shortened by 7 bases and J by 8 bases, with 15 bases between the two germline ends. Here the CDR3 reads CAIKGTGRDEQFF. CDR3 nucleotide sequence: TGTGCCATCAAGGGGACTGGGCGGGATGAGCAGTTCTTC.

V usage is TRBV9 and J usage is TRBJ1-3, with unresolved D. V was pared by 0 bases and J by 0 bases, with 7 bases between. CDR1 SGDLS and CDR2 YYNGEE come from the germline V gene. The CDR3 runs to 15 residues. For the CDR3, the DNA is TGTGCCAGCAGCGTAGGACTAGTCTCTGGAAACACCATATATTTT. Translation gives CASSVGLVSGNTIYF.